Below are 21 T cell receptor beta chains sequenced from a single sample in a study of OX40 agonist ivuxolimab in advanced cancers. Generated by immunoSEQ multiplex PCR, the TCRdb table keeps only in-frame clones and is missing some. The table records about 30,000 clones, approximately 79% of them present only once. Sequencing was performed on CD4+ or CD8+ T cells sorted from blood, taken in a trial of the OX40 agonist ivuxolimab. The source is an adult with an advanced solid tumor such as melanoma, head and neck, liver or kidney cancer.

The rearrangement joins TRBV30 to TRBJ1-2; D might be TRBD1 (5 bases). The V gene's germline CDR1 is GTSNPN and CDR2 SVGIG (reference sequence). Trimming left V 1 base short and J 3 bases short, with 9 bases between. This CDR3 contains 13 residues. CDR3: CAWSARVDYGYTF. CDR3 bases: TGTGCCTGGAGTGCCAGGGTGGACTATGGCTACACCTTC.

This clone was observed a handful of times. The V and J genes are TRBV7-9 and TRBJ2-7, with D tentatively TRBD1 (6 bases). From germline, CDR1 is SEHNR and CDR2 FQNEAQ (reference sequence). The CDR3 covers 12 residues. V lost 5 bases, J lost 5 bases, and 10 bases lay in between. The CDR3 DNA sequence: TGTGCCAGCAGCCGGGACAAAGACGAGCAGTACTTC. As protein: CASSRDKDEQYF.

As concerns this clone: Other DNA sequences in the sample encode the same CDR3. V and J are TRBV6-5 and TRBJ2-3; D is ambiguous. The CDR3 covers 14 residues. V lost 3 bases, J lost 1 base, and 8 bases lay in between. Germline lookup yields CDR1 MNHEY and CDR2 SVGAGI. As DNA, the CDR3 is TGTGCCAGCAGTTATAGTCTGGGCACAGATACGCAGTATTTT. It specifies CASSYSLGTDTQYF.

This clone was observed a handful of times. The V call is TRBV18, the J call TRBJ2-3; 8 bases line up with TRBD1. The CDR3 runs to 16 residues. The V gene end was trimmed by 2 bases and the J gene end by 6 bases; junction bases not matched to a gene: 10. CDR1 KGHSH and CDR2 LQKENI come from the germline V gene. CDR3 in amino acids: CASSPYRTGPTDTQYF. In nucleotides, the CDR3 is TGTGCCAGCTCACCATACAGGACAGGGCCAACGGATACGCAGTATTTT.

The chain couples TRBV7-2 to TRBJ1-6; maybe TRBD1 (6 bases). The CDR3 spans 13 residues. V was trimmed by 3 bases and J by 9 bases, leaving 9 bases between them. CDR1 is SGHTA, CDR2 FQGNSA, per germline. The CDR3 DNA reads TGTGCCAGCAGCTTGAGGGGGAGTTCACCCCTCCACTTT. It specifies CASSLRGSSPLHF.

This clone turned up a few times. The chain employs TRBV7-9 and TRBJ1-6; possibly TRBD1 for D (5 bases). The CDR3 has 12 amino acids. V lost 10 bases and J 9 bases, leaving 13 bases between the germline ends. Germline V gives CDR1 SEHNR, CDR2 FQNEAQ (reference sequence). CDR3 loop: CAIRLGTSPLHF. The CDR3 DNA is TGTGCCATCCGGCTAGGGACTTCACCCCTCCACTTT. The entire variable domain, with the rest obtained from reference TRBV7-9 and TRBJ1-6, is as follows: DTGVSQNPRHKITKRGQNVTFRCDPISEHNRLYWYRQTLGQGPEFLTYFQNEAQLEKSRLLSDRFSAERPKGSFSTLEIQRTEQGDSAMYLCAIRLGTSPLHFGNGTRLTVT.

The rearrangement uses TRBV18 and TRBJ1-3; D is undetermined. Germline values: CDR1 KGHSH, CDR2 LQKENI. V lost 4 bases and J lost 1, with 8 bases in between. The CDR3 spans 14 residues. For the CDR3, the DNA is TGTGCCAGCTCACTCACAGAATCTGGAAACACCATATATTTT. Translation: CASSLTESGNTIYF.

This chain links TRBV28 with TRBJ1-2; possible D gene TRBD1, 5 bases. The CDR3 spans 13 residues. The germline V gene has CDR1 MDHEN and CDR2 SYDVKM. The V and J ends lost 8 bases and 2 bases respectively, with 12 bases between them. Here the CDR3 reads CASQGSGNYGYTF. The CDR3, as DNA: TGTGCCAGCCAGGGATCGGGCAACTATGGCTACACCTTC.

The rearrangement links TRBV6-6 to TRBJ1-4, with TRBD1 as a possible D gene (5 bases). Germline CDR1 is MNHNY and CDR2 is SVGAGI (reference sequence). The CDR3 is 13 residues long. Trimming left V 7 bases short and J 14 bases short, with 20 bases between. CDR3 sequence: CASTQAGSGGLFF. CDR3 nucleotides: TGTGCCAGCACCCAGGCAGGGTCCGGGGGGCTGTTTTTT.

CDR3 bases: TGTGCCAGCAGCGCTGAGGGACAGGCAACTGGCTATGGCTACACCTTC. As protein: CASSAEGQATGYGYTF. The chain combines TRBV6-4 with TRBJ1-2, with 8 bases lining up with TRBD1. V trimming: 6 bases; J trimming: 4 bases; junction bases outside the gene matches: 13. Germline V gene lookup returns CDR1 MRHNA and CDR2 SNTAGT. The CDR3 totals 16 residues.

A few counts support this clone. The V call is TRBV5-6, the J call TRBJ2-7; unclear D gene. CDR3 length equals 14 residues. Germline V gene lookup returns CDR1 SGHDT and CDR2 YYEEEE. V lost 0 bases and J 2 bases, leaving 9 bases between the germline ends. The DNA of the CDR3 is TGTGCCAGCAGCTTGGCCACGGTAACCTACGAGCAGTACTTC. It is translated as CASSLATVTYEQYF.

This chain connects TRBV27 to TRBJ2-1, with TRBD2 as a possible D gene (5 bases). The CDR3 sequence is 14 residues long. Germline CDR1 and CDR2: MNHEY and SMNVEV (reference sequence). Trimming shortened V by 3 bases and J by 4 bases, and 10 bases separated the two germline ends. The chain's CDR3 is CASSFGLPYNEQFF. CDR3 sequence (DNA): TGTGCCAGCAGTTTCGGACTTCCATACAATGAGCAGTTCTTC.

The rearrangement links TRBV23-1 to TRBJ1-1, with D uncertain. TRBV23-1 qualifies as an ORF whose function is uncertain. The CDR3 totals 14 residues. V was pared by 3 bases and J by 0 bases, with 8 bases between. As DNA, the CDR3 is TGCGCCAGCAGTCATTTCGGCCTGAACACTGAAGCTTTCTTT. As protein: CASSHFGLNTEAFF.

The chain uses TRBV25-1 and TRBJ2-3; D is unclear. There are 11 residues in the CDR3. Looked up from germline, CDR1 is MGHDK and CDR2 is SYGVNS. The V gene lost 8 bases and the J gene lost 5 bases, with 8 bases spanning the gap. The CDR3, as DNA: TGTGCCAGCGGACGACGAGATACGCAGTATTTT. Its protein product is CASGRRDTQYF.

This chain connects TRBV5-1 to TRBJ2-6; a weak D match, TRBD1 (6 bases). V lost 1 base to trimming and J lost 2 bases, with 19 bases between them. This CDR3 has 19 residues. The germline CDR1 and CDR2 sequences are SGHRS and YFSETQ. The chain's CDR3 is CASSLTGTKRWTGANVLTF. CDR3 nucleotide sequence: TGCGCCAGCAGCTTGACCGGGACAAAAAGGTGGACTGGGGCCAACGTCCTGACTTTC.

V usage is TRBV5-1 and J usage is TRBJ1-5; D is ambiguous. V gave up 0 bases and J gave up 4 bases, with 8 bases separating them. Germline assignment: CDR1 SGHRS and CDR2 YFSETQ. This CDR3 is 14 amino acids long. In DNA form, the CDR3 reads TGCGCCAGCAGCTTGGACCGGGGTAATCAGCCCCAGCATTTT. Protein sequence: CASSLDRGNQPQHF.

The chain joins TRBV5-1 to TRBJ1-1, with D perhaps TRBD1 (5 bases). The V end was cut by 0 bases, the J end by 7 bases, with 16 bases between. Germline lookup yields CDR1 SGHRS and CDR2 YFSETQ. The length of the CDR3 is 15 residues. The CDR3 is CASSLEKGWGYEAFF. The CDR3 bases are TGCGCCAGCAGCTTGGAAAAGGGGTGGGGTTATGAAGCTTTCTTT.

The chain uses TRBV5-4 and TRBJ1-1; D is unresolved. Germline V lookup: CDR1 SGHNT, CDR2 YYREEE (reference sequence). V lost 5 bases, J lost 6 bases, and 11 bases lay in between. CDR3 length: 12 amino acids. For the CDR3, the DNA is TGTGCCAGCAGACCTCCTGGGGCTGAAGCTTTCTTT. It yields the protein CASRPPGAEAFF.

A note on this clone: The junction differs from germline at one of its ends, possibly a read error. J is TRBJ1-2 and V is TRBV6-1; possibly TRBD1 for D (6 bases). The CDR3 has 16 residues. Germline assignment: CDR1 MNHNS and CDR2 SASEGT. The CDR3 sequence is CASNEGRTEKGYGYTF. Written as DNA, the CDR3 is TGTGCCAGCAATGAAGGCAGGACAGAAAAAGGCTATGGCTACACCTTC.

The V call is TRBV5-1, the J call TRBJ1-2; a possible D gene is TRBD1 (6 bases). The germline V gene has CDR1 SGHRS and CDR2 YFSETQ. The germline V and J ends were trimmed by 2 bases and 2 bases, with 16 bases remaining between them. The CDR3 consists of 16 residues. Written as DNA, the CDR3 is TGCGCCAGCAGCTTTCTAATAACAGACAGGAACTATGGCTACACCTTC. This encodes CASSFLITDRNYGYTF.

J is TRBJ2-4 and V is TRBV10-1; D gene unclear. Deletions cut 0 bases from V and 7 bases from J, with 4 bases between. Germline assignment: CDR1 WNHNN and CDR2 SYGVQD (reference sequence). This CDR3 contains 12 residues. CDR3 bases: TGCGCCAGCAGTGAGTCGGGGAACATTCAGTACTTC. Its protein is CASSESGNIQYF.